This T cell receptor beta chain came from a study of T cells in Graves' hyperthyroidism and ophthalmopathy. General study results and limits: Among thyroid clonotypes expanded above 0.001, most also appeared in blood.

Authors of the study amplified TCR beta CDR3 regions from RNA transcripts. In the first-round RT-PCR of the TCR CDR3, the HTBI primer set was used. TCRdb ran MiXCR on the multiplex PCR reads and lists one entry per CDR3 protein. The sample includes under 450,000 distinct CDR3 sequences, 15% to 19% of them seen just once. Graves' hyperthyroidism showing no ophthalmopathy progression within 18 months was considered stable. Clinical symptoms, serum thyroxine, TRAb, thyroid ultrasound and orbital computed tomography informed diagnoses. PBMCs were sourced from over 8.5 ml fresh peripheral blood. This clonotype was detected a few times. Its antigen remains unidentified. Sequenced sample: blood. The sequence derives from a woman under 30 with Graves' hyperthyroidism.

The CDR3 sequence: CASSLASPLRSGNTIYF. As DNA, the CDR3 is TGTGCCAGCAGCTTAGCCTCACCTCTCCGCTCTGGAAACACCATATATTTT. The V and J genes are TRBV11-2 and TRBJ1-3, with no clear D. Germline V gene lookup returns CDR1 SGHAT and CDR2 FQNNGV. With 1 base removed from V and 0 bases from J, the gap between germline ends came to 13 bases. The CDR3 runs to 17 residues.